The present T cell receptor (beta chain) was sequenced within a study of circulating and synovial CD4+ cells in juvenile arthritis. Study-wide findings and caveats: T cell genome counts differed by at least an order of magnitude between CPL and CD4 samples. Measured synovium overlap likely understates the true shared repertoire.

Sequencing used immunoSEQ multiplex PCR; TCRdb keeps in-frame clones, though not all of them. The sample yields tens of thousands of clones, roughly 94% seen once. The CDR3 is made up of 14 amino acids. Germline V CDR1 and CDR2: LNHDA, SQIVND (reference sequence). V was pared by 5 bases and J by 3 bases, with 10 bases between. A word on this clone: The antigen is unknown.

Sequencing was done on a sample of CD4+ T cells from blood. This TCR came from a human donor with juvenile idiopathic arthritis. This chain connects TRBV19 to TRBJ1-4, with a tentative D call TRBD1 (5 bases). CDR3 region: CASSSRGANEKLFF. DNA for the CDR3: TGTGCCAGTAGTTCGCGGGGGGCTAATGAAAAACTGTTTTTT.